A selection of T cell receptor beta chains follows, all from one sample in a study of shared clonotypes between healthy human individuals. Produced via immunoSEQ multiplex PCR; TCRdb's table is partial and in-frame only. Seen here are around 690,000 clones, 90% observed once, and the top ten hold 34%. The sequencing sample was made of memory CD8+ T cells from PBMCs. These receptors came from a young man in good health. Some clones in this sample may be carry-over from other donors' samples. Both conserved end residues are part of each CDR3. D genes are given only for firm matches.

len | d_gene | v_gene | CDR3aa
17 | TRBD2 | TRBV4-3 | CASSQDGAAGGLDTQYF
17 | . | TRBV11-2 | CASSSSTAGTRSGELFF
19 | . | TRBV9 | CASSSPGGDLILGANVLTF
15 | TRBD2 | TRBV4-3 | CASSQDTSATDTQYF
15 | TRBD2 | TRBV30 | CAWSVQGLAVDTQYF
17 | TRBD2 | TRBV7-3 | CASSLNGASGSTDTQYF
16 | TRBD2 | TRBV6-4 | CASSDSAGGSTDTQYF
16 | . | TRBV4-1 | CASSQDNETPYNEQFF
14 | . | TRBV25-1 | CASSPDWSSYEQYF
17 | . | TRBV27 | CASSLRLGLKGLDEQFF
14 | . | TRBV25-1 | CASSESRVTGELFF
16 | TRBD2 | TRBV28 | CASSLSVAGARREQYF
13 | . | TRBV28 | CASSMNRDTEAFF
15 | . | TRBV5-1 | CASSFGLTGYYEQYF
14 | TRBD2 | TRBV9 | CASSSSTSYQEQFF
15 | TRBD2 | TRBV9 | CASSGRGRSQETQYF
16 | TRBD2 | TRBV4-3 | CASSQETSGVMNEQFF
15 | . | TRBV9 | CASSVVPGDNSPLHF
16 | . | TRBV5-1 | CASSLPPDSSKNIQYF
19 | TRBD2 | TRBV14 | CASSQGGSIDGRGYNEQFF
16 | . | TRBV28 | CASSLATVYSNQPQHF
14 | . | TRBV7-9 | CASSSKGPYNEQFF
15 | TRBD2 | TRBV28 | CASSFSGSGTGELFF
17 | TRBD2 | TRBV13 | CASSSPFTSGGGNEQFF
14 | . | TRBV19 | CASSMTGSRETQYF
11 | . | TRBV28 | CASNLPYEQYF
15 | . | TRBV21-1 | CASSKVKGSNEKLFF
14 | TRBD2 | TRBV6-5 | CASSYLREKNEQFF
16 | . | TRBV7-9 | CASSLVGGSSGNTIYF
14 | . | TRBV4-1 | CASSQDTGISEAFF
16 | . | TRBV4-2 | CASSQEDGYSYNEQFF
13 | . | TRBV4-3 | CASSQGLREEQFF
16 | . | TRBV27 | CASSPRTASSYNEQFF
18 | TRBD2 | TRBV11-2 | CASSLAPASGRIGNEQFF
13 | . | TRBV30 | CAGLGPHSYEQYF
13 | . | TRBV7-9 | CASSSDREETQYF
16 | . | TRBV27 | CASSAGAGTAVGEQYF
15 | . | TRBV6-1 | CASSEGQGSGNTIYF
14 | . | TRBV6-5 | CASRGRRPYNEQFF
16 | . | TRBV9 | CASSVAGTTGYTEAFF
16 | . | TRBV28 | CASSLRAVSSYNEQFF
14 | . | TRBV7-2 | CASSLDWGISEAFF
14 | TRBD1 | TRBV5-4 | CASSLDRGAYEQYF
15 | . | TRBV28 | CASRMRDKSSYEQYF
16 | TRBD2 | TRBV5-6 | CASSPGLAYVSGEQFF
12 | . | TRBV9 | CASSVDVGGYTF
15 | . | TRBV7-9 | CASSFDYRSTDTQYF
16 | TRBD2 | TRBV4-1 | CASSLRLAGAWDTQYF
16 | TRBD1 | TRBV27 | CASSLALGDSPYEQYF
15 | . | TRBV9 | CASSVGSGGPVEQYF
17 | TRBD1 | TRBV25-1 | CASSEKGQGALDGELFF
14 | TRBD1 | TRBV13 | CASSFRQGALGYTF
16 | . | TRBV19 | CASSIGIPLYTDTQYF
14 | . | TRBV25-1 | CASSDRTDFTEAFF